The 32 T cell receptor beta chains below all came from one sample that was sequenced in a study of blood T cell repertoires in COVID-19. The assay was immunoSEQ multiplex PCR, and TCRdb's table has in-frame clones only and misses some. The data contain 150,000 to 200,000 clones, 88% of them singletons. The material sequenced was peripheral blood. These receptors originate from a human donor in a cohort sampled during active COVID-19.

The chain has TRBV29-1 and TRBJ1-2; no firm D call. Germline CDR1 SQVTM, CDR2 ANQGSEA. The V end was cut by 4 bases, the J end by 5 bases, with 5 bases between. The CDR3 covers 10 residues. CDR3 in amino acids: CSVVEYGYTF. The CDR3 coding sequence is TGCAGCGTTGTCGAGTATGGCTACACCTTC.

The chain uses TRBV4-2 and TRBJ2-7, with TRBD1 matching over 10 bases. CDR1 is LGHNA, CDR2 YNFKEQ, per germline. V was clipped by 0 bases and J by 4 bases; unmatched bases: 12. The CDR3 contains 18 residues. The CDR3: CASSQDRNRDRGRYEQYF. The CDR3, as DNA: TGTGCCAGCAGCCAAGACCGTAACCGGGACAGGGGAAGGTACGAGCAGTACTTC.

The rearrangement uses TRBV19 and TRBJ1-4; perhaps TRBD1 as D (5 bases). The V gene lost 1 base and the J gene lost 5 bases, with 11 bases spanning the gap. Germline V gene sequence: CDR1 LNHDA, CDR2 SQIVND (reference sequence). This CDR3 is 15 amino acids long. The CDR3 sequence is CASSIGGQANEKLFF. The CDR3 DNA reads TGTGCCAGTAGTATAGGGGGCCAAGCCAATGAAAAACTGTTTTTT.

This chain links TRBV6-2 or TRBV6-3 with TRBJ1-4; no clear D. CDR3 length: 18 residues. Trimming stripped 6 bases from V and 0 bases from J, with 20 bases between. Germline V gene data show CDR1 as MNHEY and CDR2 as SVGEGT. The DNA of the CDR3 is TGTGCCAGCAGCCCATGGTCGGTATCCGGGACAACTAATGAAAAACTGTTTTTT. Translated: CASSPWSVSGTTNEKLFF.

The gene calls are TRBV12-5 and TRBJ2-7, with 9 bases aligning to TRBD1. Germline loops: CDR1 LGHNT, CDR2 FRNRAP. This CDR3 comprises 13 residues. V shed 6 bases and J 2 bases; nucleotides not matched to a gene: 2. The CDR3 sequence: CASGRDRAYEQYF. Written as DNA, the CDR3 is TGTGCTAGTGGCCGGGACAGGGCCTACGAGCAGTACTTC.

The genes are TRBV28 and TRBJ1-6; tentative D call: TRBD1 (5 bases). CDR3 length: 13 residues. The V end was cut by 8 bases, the J end by 14 bases, with 19 bases between. The V gene's germline CDR1 is MDHEN and CDR2 SYDVKM. CDR3 sequence: CASELSGGFSLHF. The CDR3 bases are TGTGCCAGCGAGCTTTCGGGGGGATTTTCCCTCCACTTT.

This chain links TRBV11-2 with TRBJ2-4, with 9 nucleotides matching TRBD2. Germline CDR1 SGHAT, CDR2 FQNNGV. This CDR3 spans 17 amino acids. V trimming: 11 bases; J trimming: 6 bases; junction bases outside the gene matches: 20. The DNA for the CDR3 is TGTGCCCGCCGCTTAGCGGGGCGCGGGGGGGCGGGAAACATTCAGTACTTC. This gives the protein CARRLAGRGGAGNIQYF.

The chain couples TRBV4-3 to TRBJ2-1; 7 bases agree with TRBD2. The length of the CDR3 is 14 residues. The germline CDR1 and CDR2 sequences are LGHNA and YSLEER. V lost 1 base to trimming and J lost 7 bases; unmatched junction nucleotides: 4. Here the CDR3 reads CASSQGAGRNEQFF. The CDR3, as DNA: TGCGCCAGCAGCCAAGGGGCCGGGAGGAATGAGCAGTTCTTC.

This sequence joins TRBV3-1 (or the pseudogene TRBV3-2) and TRBJ2-3, with D possibly TRBD2 on 6 matching bases. CDR1 LGHDT and CDR2 YNNKEL come from the germline V gene (reference sequence). Trimming cost V 0 bases and J 1 base, with 8 bases left between them. CDR3 size: 15 residues. CDR3 residues: CASSQEGGGTDTQYF. For the CDR3, the DNA is TGTGCCAGCAGCCAAGAGGGAGGAGGCACAGATACGCAGTATTTT.

The rearrangement uses TRBV5-1 and TRBJ2-7; 11 nucleotides line up with TRBD2. The CDR3 extends over 16 amino acids. The germline V gene encodes CDR1 SGHRS and CDR2 YFSETQ. V gave up 3 bases and J gave up 4 bases; unmatched junction bases: 9. The CDR3 region is CASSSGTSGGPYEQYF. CDR3 nucleotide sequence: TGCGCCAGCAGCTCGGGAACTAGCGGGGGACCTTACGAGCAGTACTTC.

The genes are TRBV30 and TRBJ2-3, with 13 bases that match TRBD2. This CDR3 contains 15 residues. The ends lost 5 bases at V and 6 bases at J; junction bases unmatched: 8. In germline, CDR1 is GTSNPN, CDR2 SVGIG (reference sequence). CDR3 nucleotide sequence: TGTGCCTGGGTTAATGGACTAGCGGGAGTCGATACGCAGTATTTT. This encodes CAWVNGLAGVDTQYF.

The rearrangement uses TRBV5-4 and TRBJ1-2; 9 nucleotides align to TRBD1. The V gene's germline CDR1 is SGHNT and CDR2 YYREEE (reference sequence). J lost 6 bases, V lost 3 bases, and 9 bases had no gene match. The CDR3 has 15 residues. This CDR3 is CASSWGTGRENGYTF. The CDR3 DNA sequence: TGTGCCAGCAGCTGGGGGACAGGGAGGGAGAATGGCTACACCTTC.

The chain combines TRBV6-2 or TRBV6-3 with TRBJ2-2, with 8 bases aligning to TRBD2. The trim removed 5 bases at V and 7 bases at J, leaving 6 bases unmatched. The CDR3 totals 14 residues. The germline CDR1 and CDR2 sequences are MNHEY and SVGEGT. This CDR3 is CASSGGLAYGELFF. The CDR3 nucleotides are TGTGCCAGCAGTGGAGGACTAGCCTACGGGGAGCTGTTTTTT.

The chain has TRBV11-2 and TRBJ1-6; D not resolved. The V gene's germline CDR1 is SGHAT and CDR2 FQNNGV. This CDR3 is 17 amino acids long. Trimming removed 5 bases at V and 0 bases at J, with 14 bases between. The CDR3 region has the DNA TGTGCCAGCAGCCCCGGGTCTGTAAGCTCCTATAATTCACCCCTCCACTTT. This sequence encodes CASSPGSVSSYNSPLHF.

V gene TRBV21-1 combines with J gene TRBJ2-5; the table's D call, TRBD2, has no DNA check behind it. TRBV21-1 corresponds to a pseudogene. This CDR3 is 12 amino acids long. The CDR3 region is CASRQGGETQYF. In nucleotides, the CDR3 is TGTGCCAGCAGACAGGGAGGGGAGACCCAGTACTTC.

The rearrangement uses TRBV4-1 and TRBJ2-1; the match to TRBD2 covers 10 bases. The trim removed 1 base at V and 9 bases at J, leaving 12 bases unmatched. CDR3 length equals 17 residues. Germline V gene lookup returns CDR1 MGHRA and CDR2 YSYEKL. The CDR3 here is CASSQVSGASGGREQFF. The CDR3 region has the DNA TGCGCCAGCAGCCAAGTGTCAGGGGCTAGCGGGGGACGTGAGCAGTTCTTC.

The genes are TRBV10-1 and TRBJ2-3; D perhaps matches TRBD1 (5 bases). Trimming took off 3 bases at V and 2 bases at J, with 9 bases between the two ends. This CDR3 comprises 14 residues. Germline CDR1 and CDR2: WNHNN and SYGVQD (reference sequence). The CDR3 DNA is TGCGCCAGCAGTGACGCAGGGCCCACAGATACGCAGTATTTT. The encoded protein is CASSDAGPTDTQYF.

Written as DNA, the CDR3 is TGTGCCAGCAGTAAAGGGGGGGGAGCGATAGAGCAGTACTTC. Amino acid sequence: CASSKGGGAIEQYF. V and J are TRBV2 and TRBJ2-7, with D possibly being TRBD2 (7 bases). This CDR3 is built from 14 residues. The germline V and J ends were trimmed by 5 bases and 7 bases, with 18 bases remaining between them. The germline CDR1 and CDR2 sequences are SNHLY and FYNNEI.

V and J are TRBV7-9 and TRBJ1-4; TRBD1 matches at 8 bases. CDR1 is SEHNR, CDR2 FQNEAQ, per germline (reference sequence). The CDR3 spans 13 residues. Germline trimming cut 3 bases from V and 8 bases from J; bases unmatched to any gene: 2. CDR3 nucleotides: TGTGCCAGCAGCTTCCGGGACAGGGAAAAACTGTTTTTT. Protein: CASSFRDREKLFF.

The chain uses TRBV6-6 and TRBJ2-5; 7 bases match TRBD2. There are 16 residues in the CDR3. In germline, CDR1 is MNHNY, CDR2 SVGAGI (reference sequence). The junction had 15 bases not matched to a gene; V was cut back by 7 bases and J by 4 bases. The CDR3, as DNA: TGTGCCAGCACCGAAACTCGCGGGGGTGTCGGAGAGACCCAGTACTTC. The encoded protein is CASTETRGGVGETQYF.

This chain links TRBV6-2 or TRBV6-3 with TRBJ2-3; the D gene is possibly TRBD2 (5 bases). The V end was cut by 0 bases, the J end by 2 bases, with 12 bases between. The CDR3 is made up of 16 amino acids. Germline-derived CDR1 and CDR2 are MNHEY and SVGEGT. The CDR3 nucleotides read TGTGCCAGCAGTTACTCGGTCCAGCGGAACACAGATACGCAGTATTTT. Translating it yields CASSYSVQRNTDTQYF.

This chain connects TRBV5-1 to TRBJ1-2; 11 bases align to TRBD1. Germline V gives CDR1 SGHRS, CDR2 YFSETQ. The CDR3 has 15 residues. The trim removed 4 bases at V and 5 bases at J, leaving 7 bases unmatched. CDR3 coding DNA: TGCGCCAGCAGCACCGGACAGGGGGCCGGGTATGGCTACACCTTC. Translating it yields CASSTGQGAGYGYTF.

The sample holds one count of this clone. The CDR3 region has the DNA TGCGCCAGCAGCCCACGATCCGGACAGGGGATTTCGTACGAGCAGTACTTC. Translation: CASSPRSGQGISYEQYF. The chain uses TRBV4-1 and TRBJ2-7; 9 bases line up with TRBD1. The length of the CDR3 is 17 residues. Germline V CDR1 and CDR2: MGHRA, YSYEKL. With V trimmed by 4 bases and J by 4 bases, 14 bases remained unmatched.

This clone was counted once. This rearrangement joins TRBV4-1 to TRBJ2-7; tentative D call: TRBD2 (5 bases). V was pared by 0 bases and J by 4 bases, with 10 bases between. The germline CDR1 and CDR2 sequences are MGHRA and YSYEKL. The CDR3 contains 14 residues. CDR3 DNA: TGCGCCAGCAGCCAAGAGGTCCGGGGTTACGAGCAGTACTTC. It translates to CASSQEVRGYEQYF.

The V call is TRBV7-7, the J call TRBJ2-3; 7 nucleotides align to TRBD2. The germline gives CDR1 SSHAT, CDR2 FNYEAQ (reference sequence). The trim removed 5 bases at V and 2 bases at J, leaving 4 bases unmatched. The CDR3 runs to 14 residues. The CDR3 nucleotides read TGTGCCAGCAGCGTTAGCGGGTTCACAGATACGCAGTATTTT. This codes for CASSVSGFTDTQYF.

The rearrangement joins TRBV28 to TRBJ1-5, with a tentative D call TRBD1 (5 bases). Germline assignment: CDR1 MDHEN and CDR2 SYDVKM. V lost 4 bases to trimming and J lost 9 bases, with 16 bases between them. The CDR3 totals 14 residues. The CDR3: CASSSPAGRGPQHF. Written as DNA, the CDR3 is TGTGCCAGCAGTTCCCCCGCAGGGAGGGGGCCCCAGCATTTT.

V is TRBV29-1 and J is TRBJ1-2; D is unresolved. The CDR3 is made up of 12 amino acids. Germline CDR1 is SQVTM and CDR2 is ANQGSEA. Trimming pared 1 base from V and 6 bases from J, leaving 9 bases between. The CDR3 sequence: CSVEVARDGYTF. CDR3 DNA sequence: TGCAGCGTTGAAGTTGCGAGGGATGGCTACACCTTC.

This clone was counted a single time. The V gene is TRBV5-4, the J gene TRBJ2-7; 9 bases are shared with TRBD2. V gave up 4 bases and J gave up 3 bases; unmatched junction bases: 8. The CDR3 consists of 15 residues. Germline values: CDR1 SGHNT, CDR2 YYREEE (reference sequence). CDR3 region: CASSKPGLANYEQYF. CDR3 nucleotides: TGTGCCAGCAGCAAACCGGGACTAGCAAACTACGAGCAGTACTTC.

The rearrangement uses TRBV7-8 and TRBJ1-2; tentatively, D is TRBD1 (5 bases). Germline V gene data show CDR1 as SGHVS and CDR2 as FQNEAQ. The germline V and J ends were trimmed by 1 base and 4 bases, with 13 bases remaining between them. The CDR3 is made up of 15 amino acids. CDR3 in DNA: TGTGCCAGCAGCTTAGAAGGGGCAGCCGTCTATGGCTACACCTTC. As protein: CASSLEGAAVYGYTF.

The chain employs TRBV4-1 and TRBJ2-7; TRBD1 agrees at 7 bases. Trimming cost V 4 bases and J 2 bases; bases outside gene matches: 8. Germline V gene lookup returns CDR1 MGHRA and CDR2 YSYEKL. The CDR3 is made up of 15 amino acids. The CDR3 DNA sequence: TGCGCCAGCAGCCGAGCAGGACAGGTCCCCTACGAGCAGTACTTC. It translates to CASSRAGQVPYEQYF.

This rearrangement joins TRBV7-2 to TRBJ2-7; 8 positions agree with TRBD2. Germline loops: CDR1 SGHTA, CDR2 FQGNSA. The CDR3 consists of 15 residues. Losses at the gene ends were 6 bases for V and 1 base for J; bases not matched to a gene: 8. CDR3 DNA: TGTGCCAGCAGATCGAAAGCGGGAGTATCCTACGAGCAGTACTTC. Protein product: CASRSKAGVSYEQYF.

This clone was seen a few times. CDR3 nucleotide sequence: TGTGCCAGCAGCCAAGTGAACAGGGGCAATCAGCCCCAGCATTTT. It translates to CASSQVNRGNQPQHF. The chain links TRBV4-2 to TRBJ1-5; D possibly corresponds to TRBD1 (6 bases). CDR1 and CDR2 (germline): LGHNA, YNFKEQ. This CDR3 contains 15 residues. V lost 1 base and J 2 bases, leaving 9 bases between the germline ends.